These 25 T cell receptor beta chains were sequenced from one sample in a study of shared clonotypes between healthy human individuals. The repertoire was sequenced with immunoSEQ multiplex PCR; TCRdb's copy has only in-frame clones and lacks some. The sample consists of about 2 million clones, about 95% of them appearing once. The naive CD8 subset, CD45RO-negative cells positively selected for CCR7, excluded terminally differentiated effector memory CD45RA+ cells. The specimen sequenced was naive CD8+ T cells sorted from blood. The receptors were sampled from a man younger than 30 in good health.

V gene TRBV11-2 combines with J gene TRBJ1-4; 7 nucleotides match TRBD1. This CDR3 is 19 amino acids long. The germline CDR1 and CDR2 sequences are SGHAT and FQNNGV. V dropped 4 bases and J dropped 4; count of bases not matched to a gene: 18. The CDR3 nucleotides read TGTGCCAGCAGCTCGTATGCCGGGGCAGGGGGTTCATATAATGAAAAACTGTTTTTT. It is translated as CASSSYAGAGGSYNEKLFF.

CDR3: CASSLGPSSNQPQHF. The DNA for the CDR3 is TGTGCCAGCAGCTTGGGTCCCAGTAGCAATCAGCCCCAGCATTTT. The rearrangement links TRBV5-4 to TRBJ1-5; D gene uncertain. The V gene's germline CDR1 is SGHNT and CDR2 YYREEE (reference sequence). Trimming took 0 bases from V and 0 from J, leaving 7 bases between them. CDR3 length: 15 amino acids.

This rearrangement joins TRBV10-3 to TRBJ1-4, with 8 bases matching TRBD1. The CDR3 consists of 15 residues. Germline V gives CDR1 ENHRY, CDR2 SYGVKD. After removal of 2 bases from V and 7 bases from J, the junction contained 6 bases not matched to a gene. Here the CDR3 DNA reads TGTGCCATCAGTGAGACCGGACAGGGCCTTGAAAAACTGTTTTTT. Its translation: CAISETGQGLEKLFF.

V usage is TRBV6-5 and J usage is TRBJ2-7; tentative D call: TRBD2 (5 bases). V lost 5 bases to trimming and J lost 3 bases, with 17 bases between them. Per the germline V gene, CDR1 is MNHEY and CDR2 is SVGAGI. CDR3 length: 15 amino acids. The chain's CDR3 is CASSKETEASYEQYF. The DNA for the CDR3 is TGTGCCAGCAGTAAGGAGACGGAGGCCAGCTACGAGCAGTACTTC.

CDR3 sequence reads: CASSQELGEQYF. The CDR3 DNA sequence: TGTGCCAGCAGCCAAGAGCTCGGAGAGCAGTACTTC. The chain carries TRBV14 and TRBJ2-7; no clear D gene. The CDR3 runs 12 residues. Trimming shortened V by 0 bases and J by 7 bases, and 7 bases separated the two germline ends. The germline CDR1 and CDR2 sequences are SGHDN and FVKESK.

Comment on this clone: This may stem from a read error, because a much larger clone lies one nucleotide away. The chain recombines TRBV29-1 with TRBJ2-2, with D possibly matching TRBD2 (6 bases). The CDR3 loop spans 12 amino acids. CDR1 SQVTM and CDR2 ANQGSEA come from the germline V gene. Trimming removed 8 bases from V and 6 bases from J, with 13 bases in between. DNA for the CDR3: TGCAGCTTCGGGGCTAGCGCCGGGGAGCTGTTTTTT. Its protein product is CSFGASAGELFF.

The chain links TRBV18 to TRBJ2-5; TRBD1 or TRBD2 may be the D gene (5 bases each). The V gene's germline CDR1 is KGHSH and CDR2 LQKENI. V was trimmed by 3 bases and J by 3 bases, leaving 17 bases between them. This CDR3 comprises 16 residues. CDR3 protein: CASSPIGTDVKETQYF. The CDR3 DNA reads TGTGCCAGCTCACCTATCGGGACCGACGTCAAAGAGACCCAGTACTTC. The full variable domain, its missing parts supplied by reference TRBV18 and TRBJ2-5, is NAGVMQNPRHLVRRRGQEARLRCSPMKGHSHVYWYRQLPEEGLKFMVYLQKENIIDESGMPKERFSAEFPKEGPSILRIQQVVRGDSAAYFCASSPIGTDVKETQYFGPGTRLLVL.

This chain links TRBV4-3 with TRBJ1-5; D gene uncertain. The ends were cut back, 3 bases at V and 0 bases at J, with 9 bases in the middle. Germline V gene data show CDR1 as LGHNA and CDR2 as YSLEER. This CDR3 has 15 amino acids. The CDR3 reads CASSQVIDSNQPQHF. Here the CDR3 DNA reads TGCGCCAGCAGCCAGGTCATAGATAGCAATCAGCCCCAGCATTTT.

V usage is TRBV28 and J usage is TRBJ2-7, with D perhaps given as TRBD1 or TRBD2 (5 bases each). Germline V gene sequence: CDR1 MDHEN, CDR2 SYDVKM. Trimming took off 2 bases at V and 3 bases at J, with 17 bases between the two ends. The CDR3 spans 16 residues. CDR3 coding DNA: TGTGCCAGCAGTTTAGGAGGCCAGGGCTTTGACTACGAGCAGTACTTC. It specifies CASSLGGQGFDYEQYF.

The V and J genes are TRBV7-8 and TRBJ2-1; 15 positions agree with TRBD2. V was clipped by 3 bases and J by 8 bases; unmatched bases: 8. Germline CDR1 reads SGHVS; CDR2 reads FQNEAQ. This CDR3 spans 17 amino acids. The CDR3 bases are TGTGCCAGCAGCTTCGGACTAGCGGGAGGGTTTTGGGATGAGCAGTTCTTC. Protein sequence: CASSFGLAGGFWDEQFF.

In the case of this clone: Sequence at one end of the junction differs from germline and may be a read error. The V gene is TRBV6-5, the J gene TRBJ1-2; no clear D gene. The CDR3 is 12 amino acids. CDR1 and CDR2 from the germline V gene are MNHEY and SVGAGI. CDR3 bases: TGTGCCAGCAGTTACATAGGATCTGAAGCGGCCTTC. As protein: CASSYIGSEAAF.

This clone was found a few times. At the DNA level, this CDR3 is encoded by other sequences in the same sample as well. V and J are TRBV2 and TRBJ2-7, with no clear D. The V gene lost 7 bases and the J gene lost 0 bases, with 4 bases spanning the gap. CDR1 is SNHLY, CDR2 FYNNEI, per germline. CDR3 length: 11 residues. As DNA, the CDR3 is TGTGCCAGCACCAGCTCCTACGAGCAGTACTTC. Amino acid sequence: CASTSSYEQYF.

The chain employs TRBV6-1 and TRBJ2-7; D remains unclear. Germline V lookup: CDR1 MNHNS, CDR2 SASEGT. With 1 base removed from V and 2 bases from J, the gap between germline ends came to 9 bases. The CDR3 runs to 14 residues. CDR3 in amino acids: CASSEETEAYEQYF. The CDR3 nucleotides read TGTGCCAGCAGTGAAGAGACTGAAGCCTACGAGCAGTACTTC.

This clone was detected a few times. This rearrangement joins TRBV6-1 to TRBJ1-1; D remains unclear. CDR1 is MNHNS and CDR2 is SASEGT in the germline V gene. CDR3 length: 13 amino acids. V lost 6 bases and J lost 8, with 16 bases in between. Written as DNA, the CDR3 is TGTGCCAGCAGCGAAAGGACTCCGGCAGAAGCTTTCTTT. Its translation: CASSERTPAEAFF.

V usage is TRBV11-2 and J usage is TRBJ2-7; D unclear. Germline CDR1 reads SGHAT; CDR2 reads FQNNGV. The CDR3 is 14 residues long. V was shortened by 2 bases and J by 5 bases, with 13 bases between the two germline ends. The CDR3 protein is CASSLISQSNEQYF. The CDR3 DNA follows: TGTGCCAGCAGCTTAATCAGCCAGTCCAACGAGCAGTACTTC.

DNA of the CDR3: TGTGCCAGCAGTTACTCAAGGGATTCAGGTGGAGAGACCCAGTACTTC. Translation: CASSYSRDSGGETQYF. The chain has TRBV6-5 and TRBJ2-5; D gene unclear. Germline-derived CDR1 and CDR2 are MNHEY and SVGAGI. The CDR3 consists of 16 residues. V was trimmed by 0 bases and J by 4 bases, leaving 15 bases between them.

The chain carries TRBV28 and TRBJ2-3; 7 bases are shared with TRBD1. Germline CDR1 is MDHEN and CDR2 is SYDVKM. The CDR3 totals 15 residues. Trimming at V came to 8 bases and at J to 0 bases, leaving 8 bases not matched to a gene. The chain's CDR3 is CASGNRGPSTDTQYF. The DNA for the CDR3 is TGTGCCAGCGGTAACAGGGGACCTAGCACAGATACGCAGTATTTT.

V is TRBV2 and J is TRBJ2-7; the match to TRBD2 covers 11 bases. Germline CDR1 and CDR2: SNHLY and FYNNEI. V was pared by 7 bases and J by 0 bases, with 8 bases of the junction left unmatched. The CDR3 spans 16 residues. The CDR3 protein is CASTGLAGSLSYEQYF. The DNA of the CDR3 is TGTGCCAGCACCGGACTAGCGGGCTCACTCTCCTACGAGCAGTACTTC.

For the CDR3, the DNA is TGTGCCAGCAGCTCGCAGGGGTGGTACAATGAGCAGTTCTTC. It codes for CASSSQGWYNEQFF. The chain employs TRBV7-8 and TRBJ2-1, with D perhaps matching TRBD1 (6 bases). CDR3 length: 14 residues. Germline V lookup: CDR1 SGHVS, CDR2 FQNEAQ. V was pared by 4 bases and J by 4 bases, with 11 bases between.

The gene calls are TRBV7-2 and TRBJ2-1; 11 bases map to TRBD2. V shed 2 bases, J shed 7 bases, and the junction held 10 bases outside the gene matches. Germline V lookup: CDR1 SGHTA, CDR2 FQGNSA. The CDR3 length is 17 residues. This CDR3 reads CASSLISLLAGGNEQFF. CDR3 nucleotide sequence: TGTGCCAGCAGCTTAATAAGTCTGTTAGCGGGAGGGAATGAGCAGTTCTTC.

CDR3 in amino acids: CASSPVGSLEKLFF. CDR3 nucleotide sequence: TGTGCCAGCAGCCCCGTCGGGAGTCTTGAAAAACTGTTTTTT. The chain combines TRBV27 with TRBJ1-4; D not resolved. Trimming stripped 6 bases from V and 7 bases from J, with 15 bases between. The CDR3 is 14 amino acids. Germline CDR1 and CDR2: MNHEY and SMNVEV (reference sequence).

This clone was detected once. This CDR3 is also generated by other DNA sequences in the sample. The V gene is TRBV2, the J gene TRBJ1-5; TRBD1 matches 10 bases. V was clipped by 6 bases and J by 6 bases; unmatched bases: 5. The CDR3 is made up of 14 amino acids. Germline V gene sequence: CDR1 SNHLY, CDR2 FYNNEI. CDR3 loop: CASSGGQGGQPQHF. The CDR3 coding sequence is TGTGCCAGCAGCGGAGGACAGGGGGGTCAGCCCCAGCATTTT.

This sequence joins TRBV2 and TRBJ1-2; possibly TRBD1 for D (5 bases). The V end lost 8 bases, the J end lost 2 bases, and 21 bases lay between the germline ends. The germline gives CDR1 SNHLY, CDR2 FYNNEI. This CDR3 has 16 amino acids. The DNA of the CDR3 is TGTGCCAGCCCGGGGGGTGACGGCCTAATGAACTATGGCTACACCTTC. The encoded protein is CASPGGDGLMNYGYTF.

The genes are TRBV11-1 and TRBJ2-1; TRBD2 matches 8 bases. The CDR3 runs 13 residues. Per germline, CDR1 SGHAT and CDR2 FQDESV (reference sequence). V trimming: 5 bases; J trimming: 8 bases; junction bases outside the gene matches: 5. The CDR3 nucleotides are TGTGCCAGCAGCCTTGGACTAGCCTATGAGCAGTTCTTC. Protein: CASSLGLAYEQFF.

The V call is TRBV25-1, the J call TRBJ1-3; D unresolved. Trimming cost V 3 bases and J 0 bases, with 9 bases left between them. Germline CDR1 reads MGHDK; CDR2 reads SYGVNS. The CDR3 sequence is 15 residues long. This CDR3 is CASSEWGASGNTIYF. CDR3 in DNA: TGTGCCAGCAGTGAGTGGGGAGCCTCTGGAAACACCATATATTTT.